The entry that follows covers one T cell receptor (beta chain) sequence. Its antigen is unidentified. This sample was included in a study of cytomegalovirus exposure and HLA in healthy donors. Study-level points and caveats: Differences between HLA loci emerged in a later analysis of TCR association rates, with DRB1 most and HLA-C fewest. A later analysis linked a missense variant in DCLRE1C to the trimming of TCR beta V and J genes. The study labeled more than 150 TCR beta chains cytomegalovirus-associated.

The CDR3 contains 14 residues. V shed 4 bases and J 3 bases; nucleotides not matched to a gene: 2. Germline V gives CDR1 MNHNS, CDR2 SASEGT. The PCR employed 60 Vbeta primers together with 13 Jbeta primers. This table comes from immunoSEQ multiplex PCR, and its TCRdb copy is limited to in-frame clones, with some not included. Of roughly 150,000 clones listed, about 71% are singletons. Each donor's status was that of a healthy bone marrow donor. The source of this sequence is an older woman in good health and CMV-seropositive. The specimen sequenced was PBMCs. This sequence joins TRBV6-1 and TRBJ2-7, with 11 positions matching TRBD2. As DNA, the CDR3 is TGTGCCAGCAGTGTAACTAGCGGGAGCTACGAGCAGTACTTC. It codes for CASSVTSGSYEQYF.